This paragraph covers one TCR beta chain sequence. Its antigen remains unidentified. The sample originates from a study of shared clonotypes between healthy human individuals. Regarding the study as a whole: Larger richness was generally estimated for naive than memory subsets.

Only in-frame clones appear in the TCRdb table, and some are missing; sequencing was by immunoSEQ multiplex PCR. This repertoire shows about a million clones, approximately 80% found once; its top ten account for 0.89%. This TCR was recovered from a man aged 18 to 30 in good health. Some clones in this sample may be carry-over from other donors' samples. Input material: memory CD4+ T cells from PBMCs. Subset reported: CD45RA-negative fraction.

The CDR3 DNA is TGTGCCAGCATAGGGCTGGGCGGGAGCCCGTACAATGAGCAGTTCTTC. Its translation is CASIGLGGSPYNEQFF. The rearrangement uses TRBV19 and TRBJ2-1; 7 nucleotides match TRBD2. CDR1 is LNHDA and CDR2 is SQIVND in the germline V gene (reference sequence). The CDR3 has 16 residues. J gave up 4 bases and V 9 bases, and 15 bases lay outside the gene matches.